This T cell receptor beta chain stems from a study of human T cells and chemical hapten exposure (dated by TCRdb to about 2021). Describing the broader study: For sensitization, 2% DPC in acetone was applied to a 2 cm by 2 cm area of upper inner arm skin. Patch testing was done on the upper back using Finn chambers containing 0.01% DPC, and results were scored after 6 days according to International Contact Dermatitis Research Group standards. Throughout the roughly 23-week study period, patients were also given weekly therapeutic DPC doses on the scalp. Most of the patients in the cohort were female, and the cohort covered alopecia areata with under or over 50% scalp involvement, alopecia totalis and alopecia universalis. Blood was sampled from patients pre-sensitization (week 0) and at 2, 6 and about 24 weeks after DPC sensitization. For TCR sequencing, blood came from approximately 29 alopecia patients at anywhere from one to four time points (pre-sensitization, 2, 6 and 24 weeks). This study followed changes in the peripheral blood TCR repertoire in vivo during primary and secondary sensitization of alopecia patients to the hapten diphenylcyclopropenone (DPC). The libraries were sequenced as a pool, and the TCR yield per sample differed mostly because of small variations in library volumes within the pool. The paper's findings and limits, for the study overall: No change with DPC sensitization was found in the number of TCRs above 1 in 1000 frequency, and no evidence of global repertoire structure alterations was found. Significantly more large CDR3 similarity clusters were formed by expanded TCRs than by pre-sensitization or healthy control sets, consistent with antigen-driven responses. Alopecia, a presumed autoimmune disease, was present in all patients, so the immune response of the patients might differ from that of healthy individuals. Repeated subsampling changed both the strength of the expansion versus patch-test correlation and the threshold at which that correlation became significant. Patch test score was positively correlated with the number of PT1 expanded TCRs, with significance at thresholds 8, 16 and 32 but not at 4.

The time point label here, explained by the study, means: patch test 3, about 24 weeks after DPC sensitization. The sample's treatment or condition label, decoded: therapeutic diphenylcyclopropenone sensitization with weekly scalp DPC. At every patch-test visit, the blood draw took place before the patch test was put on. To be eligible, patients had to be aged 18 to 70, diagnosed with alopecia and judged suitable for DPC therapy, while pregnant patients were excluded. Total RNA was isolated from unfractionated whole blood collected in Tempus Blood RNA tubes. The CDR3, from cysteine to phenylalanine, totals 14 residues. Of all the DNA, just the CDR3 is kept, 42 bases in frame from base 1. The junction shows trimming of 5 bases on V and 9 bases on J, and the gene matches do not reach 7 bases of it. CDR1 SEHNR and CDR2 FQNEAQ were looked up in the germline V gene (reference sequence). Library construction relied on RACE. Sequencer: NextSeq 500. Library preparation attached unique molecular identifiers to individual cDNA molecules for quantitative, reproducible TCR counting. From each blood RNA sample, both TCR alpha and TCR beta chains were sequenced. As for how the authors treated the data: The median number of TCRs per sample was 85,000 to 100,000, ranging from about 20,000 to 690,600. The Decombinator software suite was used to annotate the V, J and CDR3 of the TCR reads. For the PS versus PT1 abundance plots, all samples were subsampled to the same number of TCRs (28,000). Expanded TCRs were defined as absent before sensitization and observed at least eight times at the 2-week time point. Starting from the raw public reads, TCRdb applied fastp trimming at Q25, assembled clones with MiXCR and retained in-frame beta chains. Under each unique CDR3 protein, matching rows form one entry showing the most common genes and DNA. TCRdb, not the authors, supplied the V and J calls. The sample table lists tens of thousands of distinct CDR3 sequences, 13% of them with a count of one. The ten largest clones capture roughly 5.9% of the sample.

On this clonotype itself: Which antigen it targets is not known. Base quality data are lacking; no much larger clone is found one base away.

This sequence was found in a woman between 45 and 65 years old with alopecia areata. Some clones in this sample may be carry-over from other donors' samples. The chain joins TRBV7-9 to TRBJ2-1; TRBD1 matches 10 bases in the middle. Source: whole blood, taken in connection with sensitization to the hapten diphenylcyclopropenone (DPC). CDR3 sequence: CASSPWTGGGEQFF. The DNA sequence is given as TGTGCCAGCAGCCCTTGGACAGGGGGAGGTGAGCAGTTCTTC.